A selection of T cell receptor beta chains follows, all from one sample in a study of beta chain features in type 1 diabetes. Sequencing was performed with immunoSEQ multiplex PCR; in TCRdb, only in-frame clones are kept and a portion is missing. The table lists 160,000 or so clones, 6.5% to 10% of them singletons. The specimen sequenced was central memory CD4+ T cells from blood. The receptors originated from a young woman with type 1 diabetes. Each CDR3 is given with its conserved first and last residue. D genes are given only for firm matches. The size field is filled for only some rows; it gives once, few, many or a size class.

CDR3aa | CDR3nt | j_gene | v_gene | abundance | d_gene
CASRGQGGTGELFF | TGTGCCAGCAGAGGACAGGGGGGCACCGGGGAGCTGTTTTTT | TRBJ2-2 | TRBV6-4 | . | TRBD1
CASRTGIEYTDTQYF | TGTGCCAGCAGAACAGGCATCGAATACACAGATACGCAGTATTTT | TRBJ2-3 | TRBV2 | . | .
CASSRTGREQFF | TGTGCCAGCAGCCGAACAGGGCGCGAGCAGTTCTTC | TRBJ2-1 | TRBV5-6 | . | .
CASSPVLEPPREQFF | TGTGCCAGCAGCCCTGTGCTGGAGCCGCCGAGGGAGCAGTTCTTC | TRBJ2-1 | TRBV11-2 | few | .
CASSVSPGQTETQYF | TGTGCCAGCAGCGTAAGCCCGGGACAGACAGAGACCCAGTACTTC | TRBJ2-5 | TRBV9 | few | TRBD1
CASSYGGPDTQYF | TGTGCCAGCAGTTACGGGGGCCCAGATACGCAGTATTTT | TRBJ2-3 | TRBV6-5 | . | .
CASSQGPGETQYF | TGCGCCAGCAGCCAAGGGCCGGGGGAGACCCAGTACTTC | TRBJ2-5 | TRBV4-3 | . | .
CASSPDTYGYTF | TGTGCCAGCAGCCCCGACACCTATGGCTACACCTTC | TRBJ1-2 | TRBV7-2 | . | .
CATSRGGGKTEAFF | TGTGCCACCAGCAGAGGGGGGGGAAAAACTGAAGCTTTCTTT | TRBJ1-1 | TRBV15 | few | .
CASSSPTSGRWARDTQYF | TGTGCCAGCAGCTCCCCGACTAGCGGGCGATGGGCTCGAGATACGCAGTATTTT | TRBJ2-3 | TRBV7-2 | few | TRBD2
CASSPVRDSYNEQFF | TGTGCCAGCTCACCTGTGCGGGACTCCTACAATGAGCAGTTCTTC | TRBJ2-1 | TRBV18 | . | .
CASREDRGISYEQYF | TGTGCCAGCAGGGAGGACAGGGGAATATCCTACGAGCAGTACTTC | TRBJ2-7 | TRBV28 | . | TRBD1
CASPRHREQYF | TGCGCCAGCCCGAGGCACCGCGAGCAGTACTTC | TRBJ2-7 | TRBV23-1 | many | .
CASRVNTGELFF | TGTGCCAGCCGTGTGAACACCGGGGAGCTGTTTTTT | TRBJ2-2 | TRBV5-4 | . | .
CASRRREGDEQFF | TGTGCCAGCAGAAGAAGGGAGGGGGATGAACAGTTCTTC | TRBJ2-1 | TRBV6-1 | few | .
CASSTRQERKLFF | TGTGCCAGCAGCACCCGACAGGAAAGAAAACTGTTTTTT | TRBJ1-4 | TRBV11-2 | . | .
CASSWREGLRVHEQYF | TGTGCCAGCAGCTGGCGGGAGGGCCTCAGGGTCCACGAGCAGTACTTC | TRBJ2-7 | TRBV7-2 | few | TRBD2
CASSIASGTETQYF | TGTGCCAGTTCGATAGCATCGGGAACAGAGACCCAGTACTTC | TRBJ2-5 | TRBV19 | . | .
CASRRTGSDEQYF | TGCGCCAGCAGACGGACAGGGAGCGACGAGCAGTACTTC | TRBJ2-7 | TRBV5-1 | . | TRBD1
CASTPGGALDEQYF | TGCGCCAGCACCCCAGGGGGCGCATTGGACGAGCAGTACTTC | TRBJ2-7 | TRBV5-1 | few | TRBD1
CASSGSGPNQPQHF | TGTGCCAGTAGTGGGTCAGGGCCCAATCAGCCCCAGCATTTT | TRBJ1-5 | TRBV19 | . | .
CASSESWAAGGYTF | TGTGCCAGCAGTGAAAGTTGGGCCGCGGGGGGCTACACCTTC | TRBJ1-2 | TRBV6-1 | . | .
CASRSGTSSYNEQFF | TGTGCCAGCAGATCCGGGACTAGCTCCTACAATGAGCAGTTCTTC | TRBJ2-1 | TRBV28 | many | TRBD2
CASTGGRGNEQFF | TGTGCCAGTACGGGAGGCCGGGGCAATGAGCAGTTCTTC | TRBJ2-1 | TRBV19 | few | TRBD2
CASTRGGLETQYF | TGTGCCAGCACTAGGGGAGGATTAGAGACCCAGTACTTC | TRBJ2-5 | TRBV28 | few | .
CASSSRLAGVGNEQFF | TGCGCCAGCAGCTCGAGACTAGCGGGAGTAGGAAATGAGCAGTTCTTC | TRBJ2-1 | TRBV5-1 | few | TRBD2
CASSSWGGVDTQYF | TGTGCCAGCAGCTCCTGGGGGGGAGTGGATACGCAGTATTTT | TRBJ2-3 | TRBV7-6 | . | TRBD2
CASSQVLGGRGYEQYF | TGTGCCAGCAGCCAAGTCTTGGGCGGGAGGGGGTACGAGCAGTACTTC | TRBJ2-7 | TRBV4-2 | . | TRBD2
CASSPLAGPTQYF | TGTGCCAGCAGTCCGCTGGCAGGTCCGACCCAGTACTTC | TRBJ2-5 | TRBV28 | . | .
CATSSRSGSSYNEQFF | TGTGCCACCAGCAGCCGTAGCGGGAGCTCCTACAATGAGCAGTTCTTC | TRBJ2-1 | TRBV15 | . | TRBD2
CASSLGQGRGIQYF | TGTGCCAGCAGCTTAGGTCAGGGGAGGGGCATTCAGTACTTC | TRBJ2-4 | TRBV7-2 | few | .
CASSIMASGGTDTQYF | TGTGCCAGTAGTATCATGGCTAGCGGGGGGACAGATACGCAGTATTTT | TRBJ2-3 | TRBV19 | . | TRBD2
CASSPGQLTYEQYF | TGTGCCAGCTCACCGGGACAGCTCACGTACGAGCAGTACTTC | TRBJ2-7 | TRBV18 | few | TRBD1
CASSLVSGSRETQYF | TGCGCCAGCAGCTTGGTTAGCGGGAGTAGGGAGACCCAGTACTTC | TRBJ2-5 | TRBV5-1 | . | TRBD2
CASSLGAFSNYGYTF | TGCGCCAGCAGCTTGGGGGCGTTTTCTAACTATGGCTACACCTTC | TRBJ1-2 | TRBV5-1 | few | .
CASSAQGGVTEAFF | TGTGCCAGCAGCGCCCAGGGAGGGGTAACTGAAGCTTTCTTT | TRBJ1-1 | TRBV7-6 | few | .
CASSFWAGRVEKLFF | TGTGCCAGCAGTTTCTGGGCAGGGAGGGTTGAAAAACTGTTTTTT | TRBJ1-4 | TRBV27 | few | .
CSASPHQPQHF | TGCAGTGCTAGCCCTCATCAGCCCCAGCATTTT | TRBJ1-5 | TRBV20-1 | . | .
CASSMRQGVDEQFF | TGTGCCAGCAGCATGAGACAGGGTGTCGATGAGCAGTTCTTC | TRBJ2-1 | TRBV7-2 | . | TRBD1
CASSQDTYEQYF | TGTGCCAGCAGCCAAGACACCTACGAGCAGTACTTC | TRBJ2-7 | TRBV7-8 | . | .
CASSLEGRDRGYTF | TGTGCCAGCAGCTTAGAAGGGAGGGATCGTGGCTACACCTTC | TRBJ1-2 | TRBV11-2 | few | .
CSVSPDFNYEQYF | TGCAGCGTCAGTCCCGACTTTAACTACGAGCAGTACTTC | TRBJ2-7 | TRBV29-1 | . | .
CASSLVQTNEKLFF | TGTGCCAGCAGCTTAGTACAGACTAATGAAAAACTGTTTTTT | TRBJ1-4 | TRBV7-9 | . | .
CASSLVGLAAYNEQFF | TGTGCCAGCAGCTTAGTGGGACTAGCGGCATACAATGAGCAGTTCTTC | TRBJ2-1 | TRBV7-2 | . | TRBD2
CASSPTGKGNQPQHF | TGTGCCAGCAGCCCGACAGGGAAGGGCAATCAGCCCCAGCATTTT | TRBJ1-5 | TRBV7-9 | few | TRBD1
CAWSKLGGQPQHF | TGTGCCTGGAGCAAACTGGGGGGGCAGCCCCAGCATTTT | TRBJ1-5 | TRBV30 | few | .
CASSQVIVAGGRWNEQFF | TGCGCCAGCAGCCAAGTCATCGTAGCGGGAGGCCGGTGGAATGAGCAGTTCTTC | TRBJ2-1 | TRBV4-3 | . | TRBD2
CASSVVDKDVEGQFF | TGTGCCAGCAGCGTCGTCGATAAGGATGTCGAGGGGCAGTTCTTC | TRBJ2-1 | TRBV6-5 | few | .
CASSVAGGSDTQYF | TGTGCCAGCAGCGTAGCGGGAGGTTCAGATACGCAGTATTTT | TRBJ2-3 | TRBV2 | few | TRBD2
CASSPTSYEQFF | TGTGCCAGCTCTCCGACTAGCTATGAGCAGTTCTTC | TRBJ2-1 | TRBV18 | few | TRBD2
CASSPAPQETQYF | TGTGCCAGCTCACCGGCACCCCAAGAGACCCAGTACTTC | TRBJ2-5 | TRBV18 | few | .
CASQIRDTSTDTQYF | TGTGCCAGTCAAATCCGGGACACCAGCACAGATACGCAGTATTTT | TRBJ2-3 | TRBV19 | . | .
CASSYEEEGGAPHF | TGTGCCAGCAGTTACGAGGAAGAAGGGGGCGCACCGCACTTC | TRBJ2-7 | TRBV6-6 | . | TRBD1
CASSVSRGETQYF | TGTGCCAGCAGTGTATCAAGAGGAGAGACCCAGTACTTC | TRBJ2-5 | TRBV25-1 | few | .